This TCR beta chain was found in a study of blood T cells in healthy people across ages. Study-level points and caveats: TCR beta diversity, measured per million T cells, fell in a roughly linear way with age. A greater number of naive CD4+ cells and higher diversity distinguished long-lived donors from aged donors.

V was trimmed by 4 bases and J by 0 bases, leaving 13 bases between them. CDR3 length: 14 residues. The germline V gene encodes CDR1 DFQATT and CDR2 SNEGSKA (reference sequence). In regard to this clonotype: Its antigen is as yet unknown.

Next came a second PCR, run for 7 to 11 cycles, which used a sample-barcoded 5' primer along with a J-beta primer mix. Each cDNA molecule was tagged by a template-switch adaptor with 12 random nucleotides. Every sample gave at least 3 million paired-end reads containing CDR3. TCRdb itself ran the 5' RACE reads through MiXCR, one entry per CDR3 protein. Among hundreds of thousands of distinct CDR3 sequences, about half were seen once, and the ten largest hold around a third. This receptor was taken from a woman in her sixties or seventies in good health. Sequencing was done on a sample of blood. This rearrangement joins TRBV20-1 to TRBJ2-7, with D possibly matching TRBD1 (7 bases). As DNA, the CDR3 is TGCAGTGCTATCCCAGGGGGGAACTCCTACGAGCAGTACTTC. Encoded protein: CSAIPGGNSYEQYF.